The entry below gives a single T cell receptor (beta chain) sequence along with its context. Its recognized antigen is unknown. This likely comes from a read error, as the CDR3 has no conserved phenylalanine or tryptophan at its end. The CDR3 adds up to 18 amino acids, both ends counted. CDR3 DNA is the only sequence kept; it has 54 bases, read in frame from the first base. CDR1 ENHRY and CDR2 SYGVKD were looked up in the germline V gene. V ends up 0 bases short and J 2 bases short, with an unmatched junction base count of 9. Library generation was performed with multiplex PCR. Sequenced using an Illumina HiSeq 2500. TCRbeta libraries were constructed through three rounds of nested PCR with primers (Table S4) according to protocols adapted from ARM-PCR. Before sequencing, PCR products of 200-500 bp were cut from the gel and purified using the QIAquick gel extraction kit. The study's own analysis went as follows. Reads were cleaned using Trimmomatic, were merged into complete CDR3 sequences using FLASH, and were assigned to V(D)J germline segments using MiTCR. Clonal diversity was calculated as the inverse Simpson's index using VDJtools. In-frame sequences without a premature stop codon were defined as productive reads. The raw public data were reprocessed by TCRdb itself: fastp quality trimming at Q25, MiXCR clonotype calling, in-frame beta chains only. Duplicate CDR3 protein sequences are folded into a single record with the most common DNA and genes. TCRdb, not the authors, supplied the V and J calls. Within this sample are 71,000 or so distinct CDR3 sequences, with roughly 80% of them counted one time only. The top ten clonotypes cover 10% to 15% of the sample.

This entry belongs to a study of tumor and adjacent non-tumor tissue in lung cancer (dated by TCRdb to the late 2010s). Looking at the study overall: By cancer type, the cohort comprised under 15 adenocarcinoma patients, 2 squamous cell carcinoma patients and 1 small cell lung cancer patient. Bulk TCRbeta repertoires were compared between lung tumor tissue and matched distant non-tumor lung tissue obtained from fewer than 16 lung cancer patients. Sequencing produced 125,075,908 productive TCRbeta reads in total, an average of about 4.2 million reads per sample. TCRbeta CDR3 sequencing was performed on a few dozen paired specimens, with one tumor sample and one normal lung sample collected per patient. The roughly 15 patients were aged about 31 to 80 years, included 10 men and 5 women, and had TNM stage I to III disease.

Overall study outcomes, separate from this receptor: The cohort had only roughly 14 patients, and the authors noted that larger samples and more detailed clinical data are needed. Tumor tissue showed significantly higher TCR diversity (inverse Simpson) than normal lung tissue, at roughly 430 vs 170 (P = 0.0075, Mann-Whitney U test). TCR diversity was significantly higher in younger patients, and greater tumor TCR diversity was associated with shorter overall survival and shorter disease-free survival. Neither the sequencing platform nor unique molecular identifiers are mentioned in the methods. In normal lung, the top 100 clones accounted for a significantly larger cumulative share of the repertoire than in tumor tissue. Peripheral blood was not sequenced, so blood TCRbeta repertoires in these lung cancer patients were not examined.

Bulk unsorted tissue served as the source for RNA extraction, and RNA quality was assessed using a NanoDrop ND-1000 and an Agilent 2100. Donors were newly diagnosed lung cancer patients admitted for thoracic surgery in China between August and November 2014, without prior chemotherapy. Patients with previous radiotherapy or chemotherapy, or with another concurrent cancer, were excluded from the study. Pieces of surgical tissue measuring about 1-2.1 cm3 were kept in RNAlater solution and held at -80 degrees C until needed. This receptor was identified in a woman aged 50 to 60 with non-small cell lung cancer. The chain is assembled from TRBV10-3 and TRBJ2-2, with TRBD2 identical over 7 junction bases. Sequences were obtained from lung tumor tissue. CDR3 region: CAISESVPSGSNTGELFI. DNA sequence: TGTGCCATCAGTGAGTCCGTTCCTAGCGGCTCAAACACCGGGGAGCTGTTTATC.